What follows is one TCR beta chain and its context. In this sample, this clonotype turned up a few times. Its binding antigen is unknown. Base qualities are not recorded, but no much larger clone differs from it by a single base. V and J lose 2 bases and 6 bases, and a span of 8 bases separates them. Including cysteine and phenylalanine, the CDR3 has 14 amino acids. Kept here is only the CDR3 DNA, which spans 42 bases and is read in frame from base 1. The germline V gene yields MNHEY for CDR1 and SVGAGI for CDR2. Sequencing relied on an Illumina NovaSeq 6000. TCRalpha and TCRbeta cDNA libraries were constructed by 5'RACE with constant-segment primers, with sample barcodes and unique molecular identifiers being introduced. RNA was extracted from every sample with Trizol reagent. Libraries were amplified in two PCR steps, with a second sample barcode and Illumina TruSeq adapters added in the second step. Sequencing of the libraries was done on an Illumina NovaSeq, producing 2 x 150 bp paired-end reads. The paper's processing steps were these. The reads were demultiplexed and collapsed into UMI-guided consensus sequences using migec v1.2.7. Using mixcr v2.1.11, UMI consensuses were aligned to TRA and TRB V and J templates and then assembled into clonotypes. Clonotypes were classified as expanded or contracted when called significant by both edgeR and NoisET, with noise models trained on biological replicates. For edgeR calls, the thresholds were a false discovery rate-adjusted p below 0.01 and a log2 fold-change of 1. As an exploratory analysis of dynamics, max-normalized trajectories of the 1000 most abundant clonotypes were examined with PCA combined with hierarchical clustering. Each responding clone was given a CD4 or CD8 phenotype based on the CD4+ and CD8+ repertoires, which had been sequenced separately. Through fastp at Q25 and MiXCR, TCRdb rebuilt clones from the public reads, retaining in-frame beta chains. Rows matching on CDR3 protein sequence are summarized as one entry with the most common DNA and genes. TCRdb, rather than the study authors, made the V and J calls. The sample includes just over 400,000 distinct CDR3 sequences, with about 25% observed a single time. Together, the top ten hold over 10% of the sample.

The sample comes from a study of T-cell memory formation after mild COVID-19 (dated by TCRdb to the early 2020s). Some background on the complete study: Most TCR sequence clusters were specific to one of the two donors. Longitudinal TCRalpha and TCRbeta repertoire sequencing tracked T-cell clones expanding and contracting after mild COVID-19 in a couple of donors. Two young, previously healthy adult volunteers made up the cohort, one male and one female.

What the study reported, not specific to this receptor: Balanced CD4/CD8 phenotypes were observed for clones contracting from day 15 to 85, whereas a bias towards CD4+ was observed for a second wave of clones expanding from day 15 to 37. Only a couple of mild cases were covered by the study, and larger cohorts that include severe cases with pre-infection samples were considered necessary. Contracting CD4+ clones were located mainly in the CM and EM memory subsets, whereas CD8+ clones were found to be enriched in EMRA. Some responding clones were detected in pre-infection memory, suggesting pre-existing cross-reactive memory T cells joined the SARS-CoV-2 response. The second-wave clones that peaked on day 37 were not confirmed to be SARS-CoV-2 specific.

PBMCs were isolated by Ficoll-Paque density gradient centrifugation. The receptor was derived from an adult woman who had mild COVID-19 (a few samples of this study predate the infection). The sample titles of this study are shuffled in the database, so cell type and time point are left out; the donor was told from shared clones. This sequence uses TRBV6-5 and TRBJ1-6, with the D gene not confidently named. Sample: PBMCs or a T cell subset sorted from them (not recorded which). The CDR3 region: CASSYGPVNSPLHF. The DNA is as follows: TGTGCCAGCAGTTACGGACCAGTTAATTCACCCCTCCACTTT.